The next 22 T cell receptor beta chains were all read from a single sample in a study of cytomegalovirus exposure and HLA in healthy donors. Both 60 Vbeta primers and 13 Jbeta primers went into the PCR. Produced via immunoSEQ multiplex PCR; TCRdb's table is partial and in-frame only. The sample includes about 150,000 clones, around four fifths of them seen just once. The sample taken for sequencing was PBMCs. These receptors all come from a woman aged 45-65 years in good health and CMV-seropositive.

The CDR3 protein is CASSIRGGSQPQHF. DNA for the CDR3: TGTGCCAGTAGTATAAGAGGGGGCAGTCAGCCCCAGCATTTT. V is TRBV19 and J is TRBJ1-5; 7 nucleotides agree with TRBD1. J was trimmed by 6 bases and V by 2 bases; bases with no gene match: 4. The CDR3 loop spans 14 amino acids. The germline V gene encodes CDR1 LNHDA and CDR2 SQIVND (reference sequence).

As regards this clone: The germline gene is not matched at one end of the junction; a read error may be the cause. The CDR3 here is CASGVGGEAGELFF. The CDR3 bases are TGTGCCAGCGGCGTAGGTGGAGAGGCCGGGGAGCTGTTTTTT. J is TRBJ2-2 and V is TRBV9; D uncertain. Germline CDR1 SGDLS, CDR2 YYNGEE. The CDR3 has 14 residues.

The table lists this clone with a count of one. This sequence joins TRBV6-6 and TRBJ2-7; D is perhaps TRBD1 (5 bases). Trimming pared 2 bases from V and 6 bases from J, leaving 14 bases between. The germline CDR1 and CDR2 sequences are MNHNY and SVGAGI (reference sequence). This CDR3 has 14 amino acids. The CDR3 DNA sequence: TGTGCCAGCAGTTACACGCCCAGGGCCGGCGAGCAGTACTTC. Its translation: CASSYTPRAGEQYF.

About this clone: One end of the junction does not line up with germline, which may come from a read error. This chain uses TRBV7-9 with TRBJ1-1, with D unresolved. Germline V lookup: CDR1 SEHNR, CDR2 FQNEAQ (reference sequence). The CDR3 totals 11 residues. CDR3 sequence (DNA): TGTTCCAGCAGCTTCGGGACTGAAGCTTTCTTT. Translating gives CSSSFGTEAFF. The entire variable domain, with the rest obtained from reference TRBV7-9 and TRBJ1-1, is as follows: DTGVSQNPRHKITKRGQNVTFRCDPISEHNRLYWYRQTLGQGPEFLTYFQNEAQLEKSRLLSDRFSAERPKGSFSTLEIQRTEQGDSAMYLCSSSFGTEAFFGQGTRLTVV.

This clone was observed a few times. The chain combines TRBV7-9 with TRBJ2-1, with D possibly being TRBD1 (6 bases). The CDR3 is 13 residues long. V lost 1 base to trimming and J lost 9 bases, with 10 bases between them. The germline V gene has CDR1 SEHNR and CDR2 FQNEAQ (reference sequence). In DNA, the CDR3 is TGTGCCAGCAGCTTAGACAGGGATGGTGAGCAGTTCTTC. Translating gives CASSLDRDGEQFF.

The sample holds one count of this clone. The V and J genes are TRBV28 and TRBJ1-5; the D is unclear. CDR3 length: 15 amino acids. Trimming took off 1 base at V and 5 bases at J, with 12 bases between the two ends. Germline lookup yields CDR1 MDHEN and CDR2 SYDVKM. The CDR3 loop reads CASSLLQRGDQPQHF. For the CDR3, the DNA is TGTGCCAGCAGTTTATTACAACGAGGCGATCAGCCCCAGCATTTT. The full variable domain, rest sourced from reference TRBV28 and TRBJ1-5, is DVKVTQSSRYLVKRTGEKVFLECVQDMDHENMFWYRQDPGLGLRLIYFSYDVKMKEKGDIPEGYSVSREKKERFSLILESASTNQTSMYLCASSLLQRGDQPQHFGDGTRLSIL.

CDR3 sequence reads: CASNEEGPYGYTF. CDR3 coding DNA: TGTGCCAGCAACGAGGAGGGTCCCTATGGCTACACCTTC. The chain links TRBV2 to TRBJ1-2, with D unclear. Germline V gene lookup returns CDR1 SNHLY and CDR2 FYNNEI. V was trimmed by 7 bases and J by 4 bases, leaving 13 bases between them. The CDR3 is 13 amino acids.

DNA of the CDR3: TGTGCCAGCAGGTCAACAGATACGCAGTATTTT. Protein sequence: CASRSTDTQYF. V gene TRBV7-9 combines with J gene TRBJ2-3; D not certain. This CDR3 is built from 11 residues. Germline V gives CDR1 SEHNR, CDR2 FQNEAQ (reference sequence). Trimming cost V 6 bases and J 3 bases, with 4 bases left between them.

The genes are TRBV6-1 and TRBJ2-2; tentative D call: TRBD2 (6 bases). Germline V CDR1 and CDR2: MNHNS, SASEGT. CDR3 length: 15 residues. Deletions cut 7 bases from V and 0 bases from J, with 12 bases between. CDR3 protein: CASTAGIANTGELFF. CDR3 sequence (DNA): TGTGCCAGCACGGCGGGAATCGCGAACACCGGGGAGCTGTTTTTT.

V gene TRBV28 combines with J gene TRBJ2-7; 9 bases match TRBD1. In germline, CDR1 is MDHEN, CDR2 SYDVKM. The CDR3 is 15 amino acids. After removal of 6 bases from V and 2 bases from J, the junction contained 8 bases not matched to a gene. As DNA, the CDR3 is TGTGCCAGCAGCGACGGGACAGGGTGGACCTACGAGCAGTACTTC. It specifies CASSDGTGWTYEQYF.

The chain carries TRBV5-1 and TRBJ2-7; D is perhaps TRBD2 (6 bases). There are 16 residues in the CDR3. V lost 0 bases and J lost 3, with 16 bases in between. The germline V gene encodes CDR1 SGHRS and CDR2 YFSETQ. This CDR3 reads CASSLAHGRRDYEQYF. The CDR3 region has the DNA TGCGCCAGCAGCTTGGCCCACGGGAGAAGAGACTACGAGCAGTACTTC.

V is TRBV18 and J is TRBJ1-1; 9 bases are shared with TRBD1. The CDR3 sequence is 15 residues long. Germline lookup yields CDR1 KGHSH and CDR2 LQKENI. J gave up 7 bases and V 2 bases, and 8 bases lay outside the gene matches. The CDR3 coding sequence is TGTGCCAGCTCACCAGGGACAGGGAGGATGGGTGAAGCTTTCTTT. Translating gives CASSPGTGRMGEAFF.

The chain is built from TRBV7-6 and TRBJ2-2; 7 nucleotides match TRBD1. CDR3 length: 14 amino acids. J gave up 7 bases and V 5 bases, and 7 bases lay outside the gene matches. In germline, CDR1 is SGHVS, CDR2 FNYEAQ. The CDR3 is CASSRSTGVGELFF. CDR3 DNA sequence: TGTGCCAGCAGCAGGTCAACAGGGGTCGGGGAGCTGTTTTTT.

The V call is TRBV15, the J call TRBJ1-6; the match to TRBD1 covers 7 bases. The CDR3 sequence is 15 residues long. J was trimmed by 9 bases and V by 2 bases; bases with no gene match: 7. Germline V gene lookup returns CDR1 LNHNV and CDR2 YYDKDF (reference sequence). CDR3 residues: CATSRQQGKGSPLHF. For the CDR3, the DNA is TGTGCCACCAGCAGACAACAGGGGAAAGGTTCACCCCTCCACTTT.

A single count supports this clone. The genes are TRBV7-3 and TRBJ2-7; TRBD1 matches 7 bases. Germline V gene sequence: CDR1 SGHTA, CDR2 FQGTGA. This CDR3 region has 13 residues. The ends lost 5 bases at V and 7 bases at J; junction bases unmatched: 8. The CDR3 DNA is TGTGCCAGCAGCCCGGGGACAGCCAGGGAGCAGTACTTC. This encodes CASSPGTAREQYF.

V gene TRBV28 combines with J gene TRBJ1-4, with TRBD1 identical over 11 bases. Germline lookup yields CDR1 MDHEN and CDR2 SYDVKM. This CDR3 is built from 17 residues. Unmatched junction bases numbered 6, after V lost 2 bases and J lost 4 bases. The CDR3 is CASSLLGTGGYNEKLFF. DNA of the CDR3: TGTGCCAGCAGTTTACTTGGGACAGGGGGTTATAATGAAAAACTGTTTTTT.

This clone was seen more than once but under ten times. The chain is built from TRBV5-1 and TRBJ2-5; 10 bases agree with TRBD1. Unmatched junction bases numbered 3, after V lost 1 base and J lost 3 bases. CDR3 size: 15 residues. CDR1 SGHRS and CDR2 YFSETQ come from the germline V gene. CDR3 in amino acids: CASSLSGTGEETQYF. The CDR3 DNA follows: TGCGCCAGCAGCTTGTCCGGGACAGGGGAAGAGACCCAGTACTTC.

This clone was counted a single time. V and J are TRBV5-1 and TRBJ1-4; D perhaps matches TRBD1 (6 bases). In germline, CDR1 is SGHRS, CDR2 YFSETQ. This CDR3 is built from 15 residues. Trimming pared 0 bases from V and 5 bases from J, leaving 11 bases between. The CDR3 spells CASSLETGLNEKLFF. CDR3 bases: TGCGCCAGCAGCTTGGAGACAGGATTAAATGAAAAACTGTTTTTT.

The chain carries TRBV5-1 and TRBJ1-2, with D tentatively TRBD1 (5 bases). This CDR3 comprises 13 residues. Germline CDR1 is SGHRS and CDR2 is YFSETQ. V lost 0 bases to trimming and J lost 8 bases, with 11 bases between them. The CDR3 sequence is CASSLEGPSGYTF. The CDR3 nucleotides are TGCGCCAGCAGCTTGGAGGGGCCGAGCGGCTACACCTTC.

The rearrangement uses TRBV27 and TRBJ1-4; D is ambiguous. Trimming removed 3 bases from V and 7 bases from J, with 9 bases in between. Per the germline V gene, CDR1 is MNHEY and CDR2 is SMNVEV (reference sequence). CDR3 length: 13 residues. As DNA, the CDR3 is TGTGCCAGCAGTTTTGTAGGAGGTGAAAAACTGTTTTTT. Translation gives CASSFVGGEKLFF.

This clone was seen a few times. This rearrangement joins TRBV4-3 to TRBJ2-7; 10 bases agree with TRBD2. Germline CDR1 and CDR2: LGHNA and YSLEER. Unmatched junction bases numbered 12, after V lost 1 base and J lost 6 bases. This CDR3 is 17 amino acids long. CDR3: CASSQVEREGLRGEQYF. In nucleotides, the CDR3 is TGCGCCAGCAGCCAAGTCGAGCGGGAGGGCCTTAGAGGCGAGCAGTACTTC.

The chain links TRBV5-4 to TRBJ2-5; TRBD1 might be the D (6 bases). Trimming removed 1 base from V and 3 bases from J, with 7 bases in between. The germline V gene encodes CDR1 SGHNT and CDR2 YYREEE (reference sequence). This CDR3 has 13 residues. The CDR3 loop is CASSLTGKETQYF. CDR3 coding DNA: TGTGCCAGCAGCTTGACAGGGAAAGAGACCCAGTACTTC.